The 14 T cell receptor beta chains presented below share a single source sample, sequenced in a study of blood T cell repertoires in COVID-19. The table came from immunoSEQ multiplex PCR; TCRdb's copy has only in-frame clones and leaves some out. The table has approximately 230,000 clones, under 90% seen once. The sequencing sample was made of PBMCs or T cells enriched from blood (not recorded which). All receptors derive from a man in his forties or fifties who had recovered from COVID-19.

This chain links TRBV6-1 with TRBJ1-2; 8 bases are a match to TRBD1. Germline V gives CDR1 MNHNS, CDR2 SASEGT. J lost 4 bases, V lost 2 bases, and 6 bases had no gene match. The CDR3 spans 15 residues. CDR3 nucleotides: TGTGCCAGCAGTGAACTTAGACAGGGGAGCTATGGCTACACCTTC. As protein: CASSELRQGSYGYTF.

The V call is TRBV5-1, the J call TRBJ2-7; 7 nucleotides agree with TRBD1. The CDR3 consists of 13 residues. Germline CDR1 reads SGHRS; CDR2 reads YFSETQ. The J segment lost 0 bases and the V segment lost 5 bases, leaving 2 bases of the junction unmatched. CDR3 DNA: TGCGCCAGCAGTACAGGGGACTCCTACGAGCAGTACTTC. Protein product: CASSTGDSYEQYF.

This sequence joins TRBV7-2 and TRBJ2-1, with TRBD2 as a possible D gene (6 bases). Germline V CDR1 and CDR2: SGHTA, FQGNSA. CDR3 length equals 12 residues. Deletions cut 2 bases from V and 9 bases from J, with 8 bases between. The CDR3 sequence is CASSLQGGEQFF. The CDR3 region has the DNA TGTGCCAGCAGCTTACAGGGAGGTGAGCAGTTCTTC.

This clone was counted once. The chain couples TRBV12-3 or TRBV12-4 to TRBJ1-1; D is unresolved. V gave up 2 bases and J gave up 6 bases, with 10 bases separating them. The CDR3 length is 13 residues. Here the CDR3 reads CASSLTRASEAFF. As DNA, the CDR3 is TGTGCCAGCAGTTTAACGAGGGCCTCTGAAGCTTTCTTT.

The chain employs TRBV5-1 and TRBJ2-3; D ambiguous. Germline V lookup: CDR1 SGHRS, CDR2 YFSETQ. V was pared by 3 bases and J by 1 base, with 6 bases between. The CDR3 runs 13 residues. CDR3 sequence reads: CASSSPGTDTQYF. CDR3 nucleotides: TGCGCCAGCAGCTCGCCAGGCACAGATACGCAGTATTTT.

The J gene is TRBJ2-6, the V gene TRBV7-2; D gene ambiguous. The V gene lost 5 bases and the J gene lost 2 bases, with 4 bases spanning the gap. The germline CDR1 and CDR2 sequences are SGHTA and FQGNSA. The length of the CDR3 is 13 residues. CDR3 residues: CASSPAGANVLTF. The CDR3 DNA reads as TGTGCCAGCAGCCCAGCTGGGGCCAACGTCCTGACTTTC.

This clone came up once. The gene calls are TRBV6-6 and TRBJ2-4; the D is unclear. CDR3 length: 15 amino acids. Germline CDR1 MNHNY, CDR2 SVGAGI (reference sequence). Trimming pared 2 bases from V and 2 bases from J, leaving 10 bases between. CDR3 in amino acids: CASSYPPDSKNIQYF. CDR3 bases: TGTGCCAGCAGTTACCCCCCTGACTCCAAAAACATTCAGTACTTC.

The V and J genes are TRBV28 and TRBJ1-5, with TRBD1 matching over 7 bases. The J segment lost 8 bases and the V segment lost 7 bases, leaving 8 bases of the junction unmatched. This CDR3 has 13 amino acids. Germline values: CDR1 MDHEN, CDR2 SYDVKM. CDR3 protein: CASTITGDKPQHF. As DNA, the CDR3 is TGTGCCAGCACTATTACAGGGGATAAGCCCCAGCATTTT.

This sequence joins TRBV5-6 and TRBJ2-7, with a weak D call TRBD1 (5 bases). CDR1 is SGHDT and CDR2 is YYEEEE in the germline V gene. The CDR3 length is 14 residues. Between the trimmed V and J ends, which lost 2 bases and 5 bases, there was a span of 14 bases. CDR3 amino acids: CASSFGRVRDEQYF. The DNA for the CDR3 is TGTGCCAGCAGCTTTGGCAGGGTTCGCGACGAGCAGTACTTC.

This rearrangement joins TRBV5-1 to TRBJ1-2; 8 bases fit TRBD1. The V gene's germline CDR1 is SGHRS and CDR2 YFSETQ. The CDR3 has 13 residues. The V gene end was trimmed by 2 bases and the J gene end by 6 bases; junction bases not matched to a gene: 3. The CDR3 region is CASSFPGGDGYTF. Written as DNA, the CDR3 is TGCGCCAGCAGCTTCCCAGGGGGCGATGGCTACACCTTC.

The chain uses TRBV25-1 and TRBJ2-7; D gene unclear. Germline CDR1 and CDR2: MGHDK and SYGVNS. The CDR3 covers 15 residues. Trimming shortened V by 7 bases and J by 9 bases, and 25 bases separated the two germline ends. The CDR3 here is CASILRRRRLLGQYF. The CDR3 DNA reads TGTGCCAGCATCCTGAGGCGACGGAGACTTCTCGGGCAGTACTTC.

The genes are TRBV19 and TRBJ2-7, with 7 bases fitting TRBD2. V lost 8 bases to trimming and J lost 3 bases; unmatched junction nucleotides: 13. CDR3 length: 15 amino acids. The V gene's germline CDR1 is LNHDA and CDR2 SQIVND (reference sequence). Here the CDR3 reads CASGDPGGSGYEQYF. The CDR3 DNA follows: TGTGCCAGTGGCGACCCGGGCGGGAGTGGCTACGAGCAGTACTTC.

V is TRBV7-9 and J is TRBJ1-4, with D tentatively TRBD1 (6 bases). The CDR3 has 13 amino acids. V lost 6 bases and J lost 3, with 8 bases in between. From germline, CDR1 is SEHNR and CDR2 FQNEAQ (reference sequence). The CDR3 is CASRRGSNEKLFF. CDR3 DNA sequence: TGTGCCAGCAGGAGGGGGTCTAATGAAAAACTGTTTTTT.

The chain combines TRBV6-6 with TRBJ1-5, with D possibly TRBD1 on 5 matching bases. Deletions cut 6 bases from V and 1 base from J, with 16 bases between. This CDR3 contains 16 residues. Germline V gene lookup returns CDR1 MNHNY and CDR2 SVGAGI (reference sequence). CDR3 sequence: CASRPKAGQSNQPQHF. The CDR3 DNA reads TGTGCCAGCAGACCTAAAGCGGGGCAGAGCAATCAGCCCCAGCATTTT.